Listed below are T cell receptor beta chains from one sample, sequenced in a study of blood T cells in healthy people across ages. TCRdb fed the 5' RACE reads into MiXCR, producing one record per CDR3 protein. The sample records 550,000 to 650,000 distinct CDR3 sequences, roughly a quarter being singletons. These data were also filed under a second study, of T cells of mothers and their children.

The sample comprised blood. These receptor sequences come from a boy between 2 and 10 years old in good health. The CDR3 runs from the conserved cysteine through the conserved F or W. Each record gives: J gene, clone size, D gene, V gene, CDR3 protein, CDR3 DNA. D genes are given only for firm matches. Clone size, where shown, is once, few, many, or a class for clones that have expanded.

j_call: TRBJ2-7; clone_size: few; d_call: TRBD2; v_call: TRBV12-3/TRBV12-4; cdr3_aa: CASSPGLVAVPYEQYF; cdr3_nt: TGTGCCAGCAGTCCGGGACTAGTTGCGGTCCCGTACGAGCAGTACTTC
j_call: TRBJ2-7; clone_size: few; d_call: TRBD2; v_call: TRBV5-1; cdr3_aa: CASSLGLATIYEQYF; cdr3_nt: TGCGCCAGCAGCTTGGGACTAGCGACCATCTACGAGCAGTACTTC
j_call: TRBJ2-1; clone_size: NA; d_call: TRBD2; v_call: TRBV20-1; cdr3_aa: CRAREGRTSGGHNEQFF; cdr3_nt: TGCAGGGCTCGGGAGGGCAGGACTAGCGGGGGGCATAATGAGCAGTTCTTC
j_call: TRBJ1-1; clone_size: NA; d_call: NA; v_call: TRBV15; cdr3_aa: CATSRARLNTEAFF; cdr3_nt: TGTGCCACCAGCAGAGCCAGATTGAACACTGAAGCTTTCTTT
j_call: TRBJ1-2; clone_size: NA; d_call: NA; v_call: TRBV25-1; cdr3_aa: CASSDQTGAKYGYTF; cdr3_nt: TGTGCCAGCAGTGACCAGACAGGTGCCAAGTATGGCTACACCTTC
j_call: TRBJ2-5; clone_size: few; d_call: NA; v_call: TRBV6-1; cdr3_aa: CASSTTSGLIPETQYF; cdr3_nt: TGTGCCAGCAGTACAACTTCGGGACTGATTCCAGAGACCCAGTACTTC
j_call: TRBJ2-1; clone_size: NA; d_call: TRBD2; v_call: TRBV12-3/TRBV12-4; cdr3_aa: CASSFGLDYNEQFF; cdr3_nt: TGTGCCAGCAGTTTCGGACTAGACTACAATGAGCAGTTCTTC
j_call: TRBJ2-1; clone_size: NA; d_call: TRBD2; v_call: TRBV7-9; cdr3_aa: CASSRSGTFPNEQFF; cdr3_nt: TGTGCCAGCAGCAGGAGCGGGACCTTTCCCAATGAGCAGTTCTTC
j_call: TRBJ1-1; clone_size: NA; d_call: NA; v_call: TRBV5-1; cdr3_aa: CASSFGGDRVYMNTEAFF; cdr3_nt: TGCGCCAGCAGCTTTGGAGGGGACCGAGTATATATGAACACTGAAGCTTTCTTT
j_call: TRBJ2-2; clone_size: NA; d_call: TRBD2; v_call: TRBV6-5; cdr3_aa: CASSSQTLTSEYTGELFF; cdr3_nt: TGTGCCAGCAGTTCCCAAACTTTGACTAGCGAGTACACCGGGGAGCTGTTTTTT
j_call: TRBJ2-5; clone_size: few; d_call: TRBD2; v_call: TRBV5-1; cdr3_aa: CASSLYGREETQYF; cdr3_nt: TGCGCCAGCAGCTTATACGGGAGGGAAGAGACCCAGTACTTC
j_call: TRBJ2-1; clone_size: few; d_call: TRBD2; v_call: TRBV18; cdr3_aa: CASSPPTSGIGNEQFF; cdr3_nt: TGCGCCAGCTCACCACCAACTAGCGGGATCGGGAATGAGCAGTTCTTC
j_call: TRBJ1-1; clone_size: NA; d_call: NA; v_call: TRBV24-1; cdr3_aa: CATSPSAEAFF; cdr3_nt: TGTGCCACCAGTCCTTCTGCTGAAGCTTTCTTT
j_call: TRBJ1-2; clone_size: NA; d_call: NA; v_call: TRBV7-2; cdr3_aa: CASSLDFIIVGGYTF; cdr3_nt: TGTGCCAGCAGCTTAGACTTCATAATCGTCGGTGGCTACACCTTC
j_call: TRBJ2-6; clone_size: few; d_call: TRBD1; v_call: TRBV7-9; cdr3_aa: CASSLPVSGTGETGANVLTF; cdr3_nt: TGTGCCAGCAGCTTACCTGTATCCGGGACAGGGGAGACTGGGGCCAACGTCCTGACTTTC